The sequence of this T cell receptor (beta chain) was determined in a study of T cells in Graves' hyperthyroidism and ophthalmopathy. Researchers took RNA transcripts and amplified the TCR beta CDR3 regions from them. HTBI primers were employed in a first-round RT-PCR of the TCR CDR3. Using its own MiXCR run on the multiplex PCR reads, TCRdb lists one record per CDR3 protein. The top ten hold less than 30% of the sample, which has about 500,000 distinct CDR3 sequences, about 16% seen once. Study results and limitations: Most thyroid clonotypes expanded above 0.001 were also detected in blood.

This clonotype was found many times. Its antigen is still unknown. This receptor was obtained from a woman aged 25-40 years with Graves' ophthalmopathy. Sample: blood.

This chain's CDR3 is CASSYGVSPRGEQYF. CDR3 sequence (DNA): TGTGCCAGCAGTTACGGTGTTTCCCCCAGGGGAGAGCAGTACTTC. This sequence joins TRBV6-1 and TRBJ2-7, with a tentative D call TRBD1 (6 bases). V gave up 5 bases and J gave up 7 bases, with 21 bases separating them. This CDR3 has 15 amino acids. CDR1 is MNHNS, CDR2 SASEGT, per germline.